The subject of this entry is one T cell receptor (beta chain). Its antigen is unknown. This entry belongs to a study of early stage breast cancer tumors. Overall study: Invasive lobular carcinomas made up about 30% of the 12 ER+/PR+/HER2- tumors. Average read coverage per sample was approximately 9.1-fold.

Sequenced by immunoSEQ multiplex PCR; TCRdb stores in-frame clones only, minus some. The repertoire includes approximately 75,000 clones, 65% to 85% of them detected once, and approximately 4.5% sits in the top ten. Study-wide points: Commonly generated sequences made up most enriched TCRB sequences shared between patients. Tumors had approximately 2.5-fold higher T cell density than normal breast.

Germline values: CDR1 LNHNV, CDR2 YYDKDF (reference sequence). J lost 2 bases, V lost 3 bases, and 4 bases had no gene match. The CDR3 sequence is 15 residues long. The sequence was obtained from a person in their 40s with breast cancer. The sequenced sample was blood. The chain couples TRBV15 to TRBJ1-1; 9 nucleotides match TRBD1. The CDR3 protein is CATSRDRGANTEAFF. In DNA form, the CDR3 reads TGTGCCACCAGCAGGGACAGGGGCGCCAACACTGAAGCTTTCTTT.